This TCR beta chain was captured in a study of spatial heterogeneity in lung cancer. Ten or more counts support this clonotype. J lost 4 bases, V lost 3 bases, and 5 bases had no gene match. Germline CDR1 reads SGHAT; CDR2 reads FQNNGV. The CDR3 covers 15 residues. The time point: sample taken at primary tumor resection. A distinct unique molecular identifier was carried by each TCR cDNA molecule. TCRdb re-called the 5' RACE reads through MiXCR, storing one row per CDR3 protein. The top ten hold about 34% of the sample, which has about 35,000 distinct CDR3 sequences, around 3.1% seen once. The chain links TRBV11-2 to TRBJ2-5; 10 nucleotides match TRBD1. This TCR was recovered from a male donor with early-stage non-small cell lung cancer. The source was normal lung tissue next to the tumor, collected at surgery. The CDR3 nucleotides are TGTGCCAGCAGCTTCAGCCGACAGGGGGCAGAGACCCAGTACTTC. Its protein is CASSFSRQGAETQYF. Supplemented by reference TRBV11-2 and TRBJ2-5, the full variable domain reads EAGVAQSPRYKIIEKRQSVAFWCNPISGHATLYWYQQILGQGPKLLIQFQNNGVVDDSQLPKDRFSAERLKGVDSTLKIQPAKLEDSAVYLCASSFSRQGAETQYFGPGTRLLVL.